This T cell receptor beta chain is from a study of cytomegalovirus exposure and HLA in healthy donors. CDR1 SGHDT and CDR2 YYEEEE come from the germline V gene. This CDR3 has 15 residues. V was pared by 0 bases and J by 10 bases, with 6 bases of the junction left unmatched. Method: immunoSEQ multiplex PCR; TCRdb's copy keeps in-frame clones and lacks some. Found here are approximately 90,000 clones, approximately 96% of them singletons; the top ten hold 0.6% to 0.85%. The gene calls are TRBV5-6 and TRBJ1-6, with TRBD1 matching 8 bases. The receptor's source is a man aged 18 to 35 in good health and CMV-seronegative. Sequenced: PBMCs. In DNA form, the CDR3 reads TGTGCCAGCAGCTTGGGGACAGGGATATCGTCACCCCTCCACTTT. Translation: CASSLGTGISSPLHF.